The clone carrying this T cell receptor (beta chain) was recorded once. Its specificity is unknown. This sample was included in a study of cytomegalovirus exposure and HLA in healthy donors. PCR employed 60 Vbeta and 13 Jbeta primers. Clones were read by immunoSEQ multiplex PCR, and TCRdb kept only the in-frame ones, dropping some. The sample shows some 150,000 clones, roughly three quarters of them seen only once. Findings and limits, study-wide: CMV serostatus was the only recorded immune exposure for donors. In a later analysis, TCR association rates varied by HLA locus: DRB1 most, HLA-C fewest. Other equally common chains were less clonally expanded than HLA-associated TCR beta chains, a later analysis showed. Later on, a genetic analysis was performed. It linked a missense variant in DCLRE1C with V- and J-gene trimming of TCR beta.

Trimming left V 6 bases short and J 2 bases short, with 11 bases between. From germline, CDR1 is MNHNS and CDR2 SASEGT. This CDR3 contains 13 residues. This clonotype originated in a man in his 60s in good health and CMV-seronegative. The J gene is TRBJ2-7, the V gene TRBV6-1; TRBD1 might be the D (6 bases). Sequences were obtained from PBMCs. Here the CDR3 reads CASSLGQTYEQYF. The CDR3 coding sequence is TGTGCCAGCAGCCTCGGACAGACCTACGAGCAGTACTTC.